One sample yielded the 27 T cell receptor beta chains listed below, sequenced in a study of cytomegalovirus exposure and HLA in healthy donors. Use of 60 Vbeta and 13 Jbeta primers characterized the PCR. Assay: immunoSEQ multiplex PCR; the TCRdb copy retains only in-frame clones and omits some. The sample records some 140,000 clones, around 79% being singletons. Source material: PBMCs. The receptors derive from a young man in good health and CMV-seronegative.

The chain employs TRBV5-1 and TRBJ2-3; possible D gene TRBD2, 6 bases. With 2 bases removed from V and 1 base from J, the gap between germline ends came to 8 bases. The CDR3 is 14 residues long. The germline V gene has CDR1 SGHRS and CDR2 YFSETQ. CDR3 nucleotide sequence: TGCGCCAGCAGCTTTCAGCGGGGCACAGATACGCAGTATTTT. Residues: CASSFQRGTDTQYF.

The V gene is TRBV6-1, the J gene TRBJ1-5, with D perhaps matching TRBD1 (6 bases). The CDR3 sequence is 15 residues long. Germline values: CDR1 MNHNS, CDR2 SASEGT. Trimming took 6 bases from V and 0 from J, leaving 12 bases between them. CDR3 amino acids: CASSPQGNSNQPQHF. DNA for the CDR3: TGTGCCAGCAGCCCCCAGGGGAATAGCAATCAGCCCCAGCATTTT.

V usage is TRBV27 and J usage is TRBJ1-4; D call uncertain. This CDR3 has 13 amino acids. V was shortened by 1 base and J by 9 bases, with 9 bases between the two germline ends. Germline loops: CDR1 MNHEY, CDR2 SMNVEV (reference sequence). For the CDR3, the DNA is TGTGCCAGCAGTTTATACGGAGCTCAAAAACTGTTTTTT. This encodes CASSLYGAQKLFF.

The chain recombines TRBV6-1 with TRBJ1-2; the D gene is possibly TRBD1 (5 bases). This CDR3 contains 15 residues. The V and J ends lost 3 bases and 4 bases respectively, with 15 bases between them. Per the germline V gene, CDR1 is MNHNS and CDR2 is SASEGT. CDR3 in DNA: TGTGCCAGCAGTGATACATCAGGGCGTCGCTATGGCTACACCTTC. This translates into CASSDTSGRRYGYTF.

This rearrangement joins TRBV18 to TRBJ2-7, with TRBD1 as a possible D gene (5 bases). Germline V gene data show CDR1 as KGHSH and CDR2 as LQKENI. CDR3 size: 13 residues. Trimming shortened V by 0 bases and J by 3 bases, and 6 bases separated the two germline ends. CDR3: CASSPPDSYEQYF. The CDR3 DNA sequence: TGTGCCAGCTCACCACCTGACAGCTACGAGCAGTACTTC.

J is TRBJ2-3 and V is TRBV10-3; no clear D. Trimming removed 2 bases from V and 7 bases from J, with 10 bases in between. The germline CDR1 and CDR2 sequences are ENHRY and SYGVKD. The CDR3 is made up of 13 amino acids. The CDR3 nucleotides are TGTGCCATCAGTGAGCCCCCCCTAAATACGCAGTATTTT. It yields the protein CAISEPPLNTQYF.

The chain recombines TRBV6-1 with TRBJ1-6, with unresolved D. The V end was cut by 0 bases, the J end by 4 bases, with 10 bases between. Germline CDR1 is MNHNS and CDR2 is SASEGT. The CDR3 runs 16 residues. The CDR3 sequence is CASSEATVRYNSPLHF. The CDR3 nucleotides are TGTGCCAGCAGTGAAGCAACAGTCAGATATAATTCACCCCTCCACTTT.

CDR3 loop: CASRTSGGLANEQFF. CDR3 DNA sequence: TGTGCCAGCAGGACCTCGGGGGGACTAGCAAATGAGCAGTTCTTC. V gene TRBV11-2 combines with J gene TRBJ2-1; TRBD2 matches at 9 bases. The J segment lost 7 bases and the V segment lost 6 bases, leaving 10 bases of the junction unmatched. Germline CDR1 SGHAT, CDR2 FQNNGV. The CDR3 runs to 15 residues.

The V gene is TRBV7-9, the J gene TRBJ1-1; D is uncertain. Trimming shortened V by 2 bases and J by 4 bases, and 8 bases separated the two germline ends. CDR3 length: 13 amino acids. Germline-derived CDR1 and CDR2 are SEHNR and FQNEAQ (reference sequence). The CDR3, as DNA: TGTGCCAGCAGCTTACCCACTGGCACTGAAGCTTTCTTT. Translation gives CASSLPTGTEAFF.

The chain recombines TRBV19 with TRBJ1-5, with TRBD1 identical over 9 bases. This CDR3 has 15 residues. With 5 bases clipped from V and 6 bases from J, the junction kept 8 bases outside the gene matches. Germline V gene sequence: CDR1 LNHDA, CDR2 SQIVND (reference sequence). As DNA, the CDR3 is TGTGCCAGTAGTTTGTCCGGGACAGGGTTTCAGCCCCAGCATTTT. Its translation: CASSLSGTGFQPQHF.

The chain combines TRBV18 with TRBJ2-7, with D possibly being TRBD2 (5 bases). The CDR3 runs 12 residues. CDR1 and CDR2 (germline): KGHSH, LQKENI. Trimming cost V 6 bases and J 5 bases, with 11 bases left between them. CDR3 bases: TGTGCCAGCTCCCAGGACTTCGACGAGCAGTACTTC. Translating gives CASSQDFDEQYF.

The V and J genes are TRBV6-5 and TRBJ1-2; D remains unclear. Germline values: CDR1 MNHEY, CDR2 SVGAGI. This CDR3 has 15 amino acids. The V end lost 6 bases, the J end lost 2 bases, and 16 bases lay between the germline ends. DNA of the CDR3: TGTGCCAGCAGACCTCAGGAGGGATTAAACTATGGCTACACCTTC. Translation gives CASRPQEGLNYGYTF.

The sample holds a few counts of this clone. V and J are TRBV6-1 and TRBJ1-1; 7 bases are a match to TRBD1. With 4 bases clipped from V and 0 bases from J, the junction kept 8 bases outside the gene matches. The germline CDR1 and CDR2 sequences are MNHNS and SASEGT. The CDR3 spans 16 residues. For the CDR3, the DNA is TGTGCCAGCAGTGGGGGGGTCGACAGGGTGAACACTGAAGCTTTCTTT. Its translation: CASSGGVDRVNTEAFF.

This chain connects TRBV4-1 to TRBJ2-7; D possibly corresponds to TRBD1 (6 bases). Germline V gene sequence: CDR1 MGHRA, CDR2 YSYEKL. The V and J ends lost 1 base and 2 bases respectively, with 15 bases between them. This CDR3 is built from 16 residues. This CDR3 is CASSQGRTDGPYEQYF. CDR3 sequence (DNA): TGCGCCAGCAGCCAAGGGCGGACAGACGGACCCTACGAGCAGTACTTC.

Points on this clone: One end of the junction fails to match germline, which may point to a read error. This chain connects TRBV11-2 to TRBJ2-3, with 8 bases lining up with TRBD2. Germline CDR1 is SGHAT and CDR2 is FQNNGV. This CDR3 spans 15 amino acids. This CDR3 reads CAGSFASGPENTQYF. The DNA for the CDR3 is TGTGCCGGCAGCTTTGCTAGCGGGCCCGAAAATACGCAGTATTTT.

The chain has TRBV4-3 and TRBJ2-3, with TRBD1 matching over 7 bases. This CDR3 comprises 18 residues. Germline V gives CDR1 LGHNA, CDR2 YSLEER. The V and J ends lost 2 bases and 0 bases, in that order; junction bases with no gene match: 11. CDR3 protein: CASSQSPGTATSTDTQYF. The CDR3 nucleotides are TGCGCCAGCAGCCAAAGTCCCGGGACAGCTACTAGCACAGATACGCAGTATTTT.

CDR3 region: CASSQDGGFTGELFF. The CDR3 nucleotides read TGCGCCAGCAGCCAAGACGGCGGGTTCACCGGGGAGCTGTTTTTT. The chain combines TRBV4-1 with TRBJ2-2, with D maybe TRBD2 (5 bases). Germline values: CDR1 MGHRA, CDR2 YSYEKL. Trimming shortened V by 0 bases and J by 4 bases, and 9 bases separated the two germline ends. The CDR3 consists of 15 residues.

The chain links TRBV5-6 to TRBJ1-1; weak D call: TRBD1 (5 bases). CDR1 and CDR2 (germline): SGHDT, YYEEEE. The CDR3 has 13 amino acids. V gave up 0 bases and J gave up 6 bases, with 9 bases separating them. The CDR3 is CASSLAGGAEAFF. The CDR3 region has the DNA TGTGCCAGCAGCTTGGCCGGAGGGGCTGAAGCTTTCTTT.

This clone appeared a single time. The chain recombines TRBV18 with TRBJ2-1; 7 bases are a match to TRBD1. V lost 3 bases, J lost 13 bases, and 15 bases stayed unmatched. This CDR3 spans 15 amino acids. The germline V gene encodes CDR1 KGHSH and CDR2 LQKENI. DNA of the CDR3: TGTGCCAGCTCACCGCTCGGCAAGGGGGCGCATGGCCAGTTCTTC. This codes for CASSPLGKGAHGQFF.

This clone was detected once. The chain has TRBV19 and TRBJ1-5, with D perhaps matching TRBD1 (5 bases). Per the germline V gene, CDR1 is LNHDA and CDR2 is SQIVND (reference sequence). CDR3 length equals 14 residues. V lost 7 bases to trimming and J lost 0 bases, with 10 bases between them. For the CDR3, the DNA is TGTGCCAGTATCCCCGGACATAGCAATCAGCCCCAGCATTTT. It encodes CASIPGHSNQPQHF.

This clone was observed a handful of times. The CDR3 DNA is TGTGCCAGCAGCCGAGGGGGACAGGGCCTACATGGCTACACCTTC. Translation gives CASSRGGQGLHGYTF. The chain combines TRBV28 with TRBJ1-2, with 9 bases that match TRBD1. Germline lookup yields CDR1 MDHEN and CDR2 SYDVKM. The CDR3 extends over 15 amino acids. J was trimmed by 6 bases and V by 6 bases; bases with no gene match: 11.

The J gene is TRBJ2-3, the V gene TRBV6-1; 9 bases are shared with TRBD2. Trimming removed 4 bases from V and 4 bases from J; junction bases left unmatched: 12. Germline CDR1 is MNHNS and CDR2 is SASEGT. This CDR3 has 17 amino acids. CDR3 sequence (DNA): TGTGCCAGCAGTGGGGGGGGTCTAGCGGGGACGTCAGATACGCAGTATTTT. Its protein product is CASSGGGLAGTSDTQYF.

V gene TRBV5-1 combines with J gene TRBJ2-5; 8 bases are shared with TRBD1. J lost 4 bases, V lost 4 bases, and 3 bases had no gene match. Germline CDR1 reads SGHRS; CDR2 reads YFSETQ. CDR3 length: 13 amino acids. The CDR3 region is CASSPTGGETQYF. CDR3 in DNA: TGCGCCAGCAGCCCTACAGGGGGAGAGACCCAGTACTTC.

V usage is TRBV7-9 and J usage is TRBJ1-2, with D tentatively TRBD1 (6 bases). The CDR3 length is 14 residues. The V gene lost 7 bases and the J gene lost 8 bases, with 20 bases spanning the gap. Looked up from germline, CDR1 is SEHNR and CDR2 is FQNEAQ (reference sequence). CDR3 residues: CASNINGRGAGYTF. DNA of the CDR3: TGTGCCAGCAACATCAATGGGAGGGGGGCGGGCTACACCTTC. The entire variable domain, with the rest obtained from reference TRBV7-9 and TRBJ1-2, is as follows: DTGVSQNPRHKITKRGQNVTFRCDPISEHNRLYWYRQTLGQGPEFLTYFQNEAQLEKSRLLSDRFSAERPKGSFSTLEIQRTEQGDSAMYLCASNINGRGAGYTFGSGTRLTVV.

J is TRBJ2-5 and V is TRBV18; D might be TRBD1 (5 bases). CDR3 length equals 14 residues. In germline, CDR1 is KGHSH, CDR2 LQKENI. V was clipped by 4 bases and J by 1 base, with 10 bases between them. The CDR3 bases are TGTGCCAGCTCACTCTCCAGGGCCCAAGAGACCCAGTACTTC. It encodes CASSLSRAQETQYF.

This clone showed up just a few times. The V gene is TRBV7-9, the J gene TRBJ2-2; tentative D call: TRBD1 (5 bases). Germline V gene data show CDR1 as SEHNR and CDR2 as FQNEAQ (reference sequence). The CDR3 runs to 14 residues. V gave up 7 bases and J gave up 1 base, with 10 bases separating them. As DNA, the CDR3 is TGTGCCAGCATGAACAGGCTGAACACCGGGGAGCTGTTTTTT. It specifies CASMNRLNTGELFF.

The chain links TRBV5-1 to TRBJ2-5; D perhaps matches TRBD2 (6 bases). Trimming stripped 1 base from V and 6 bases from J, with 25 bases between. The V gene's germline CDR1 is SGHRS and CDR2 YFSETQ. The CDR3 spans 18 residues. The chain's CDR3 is CASSLNRGGGALMKTQYF. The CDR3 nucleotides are TGCGCCAGCAGCTTGAATAGGGGAGGCGGGGCTCTTATGAAGACCCAGTACTTC.